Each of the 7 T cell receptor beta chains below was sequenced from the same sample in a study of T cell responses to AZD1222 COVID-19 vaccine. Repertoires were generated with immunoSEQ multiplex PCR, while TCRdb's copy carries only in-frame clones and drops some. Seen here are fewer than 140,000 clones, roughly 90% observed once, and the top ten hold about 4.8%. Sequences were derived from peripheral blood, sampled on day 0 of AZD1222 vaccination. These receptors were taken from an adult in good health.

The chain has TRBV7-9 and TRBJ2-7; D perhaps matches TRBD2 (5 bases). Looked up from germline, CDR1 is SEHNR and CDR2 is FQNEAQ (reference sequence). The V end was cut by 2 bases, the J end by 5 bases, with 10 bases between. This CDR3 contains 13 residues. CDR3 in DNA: TGTGCCAGCAGCTTATCTAGCATCGACGAGCAGTACTTC. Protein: CASSLSSIDEQYF.

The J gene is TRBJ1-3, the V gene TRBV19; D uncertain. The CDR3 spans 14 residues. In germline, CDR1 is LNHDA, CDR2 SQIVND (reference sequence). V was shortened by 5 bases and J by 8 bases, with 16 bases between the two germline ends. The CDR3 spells CASSSRPGSDTIYF. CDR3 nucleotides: TGTGCCAGTAGTTCTCGGCCCGGTTCAGACACCATATATTTT.

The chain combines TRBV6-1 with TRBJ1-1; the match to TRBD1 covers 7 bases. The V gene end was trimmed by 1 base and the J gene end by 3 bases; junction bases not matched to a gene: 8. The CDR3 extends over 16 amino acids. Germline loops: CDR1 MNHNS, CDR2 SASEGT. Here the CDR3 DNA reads TGTGCCAGCAGTGAAGGTGGGGCAGGGGGGGACACTGAAGCTTTCTTT. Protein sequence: CASSEGGAGGDTEAFF.

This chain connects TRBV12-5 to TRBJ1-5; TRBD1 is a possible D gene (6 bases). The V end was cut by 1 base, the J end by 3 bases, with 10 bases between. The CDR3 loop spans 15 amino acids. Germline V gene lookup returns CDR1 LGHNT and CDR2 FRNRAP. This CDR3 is CASGLGAGVNQPQHF. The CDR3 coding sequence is TGTGCTAGTGGTTTGGGAGCAGGGGTCAATCAGCCCCAGCATTTT.

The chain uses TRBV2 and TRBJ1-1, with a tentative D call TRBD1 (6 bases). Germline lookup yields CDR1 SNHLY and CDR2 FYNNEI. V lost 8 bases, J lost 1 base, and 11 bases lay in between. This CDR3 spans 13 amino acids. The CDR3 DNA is TGTGCCAGCTACGGACAGAGGAACACTGAAGCTTTCTTT. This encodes CASYGQRNTEAFF.

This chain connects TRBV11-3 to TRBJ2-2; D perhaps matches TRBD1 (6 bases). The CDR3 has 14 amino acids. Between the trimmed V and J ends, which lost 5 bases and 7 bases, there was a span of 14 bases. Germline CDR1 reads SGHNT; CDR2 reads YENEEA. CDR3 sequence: CASSPGTFSGELFF. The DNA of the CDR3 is TGTGCCAGCAGCCCGGGGACATTCAGCGGGGAGCTGTTTTTT.

The CDR3 loop is CASSVATSSSGNNEQFF. The DNA for the CDR3 is TGTGCCAGCAGCGTAGCCACGAGCAGTTCGGGGAACAATGAGCAGTTCTTC. The genes are TRBV9 and TRBJ2-1; the D gene is possibly TRBD2 (5 bases). Trimming took off 0 bases at V and 5 bases at J, with 18 bases between the two ends. Germline V CDR1 and CDR2: SGDLS, YYNGEE. The CDR3 extends over 17 amino acids.